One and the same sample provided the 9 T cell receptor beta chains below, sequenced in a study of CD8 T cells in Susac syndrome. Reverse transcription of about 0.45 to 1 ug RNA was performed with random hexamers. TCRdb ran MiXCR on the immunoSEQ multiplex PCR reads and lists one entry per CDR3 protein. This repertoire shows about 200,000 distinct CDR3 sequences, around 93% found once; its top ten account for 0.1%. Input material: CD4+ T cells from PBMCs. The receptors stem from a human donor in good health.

The CDR3 sequence: CASSYATGSYEQYF. The CDR3 DNA sequence: TGTGCCAGCAGTTACGCTACTGGTTCCTACGAGCAGTACTTC. J is TRBJ2-7 and V is TRBV6-6; the D is unclear. CDR3 size: 14 residues. Looked up from germline, CDR1 is MNHNY and CDR2 is SVGAGI (reference sequence). V shed 2 bases and J shed 1 base, with 9 bases lying between them.

In nucleotides, the CDR3 is TGTGCAAGTCGCTTAGTGGGCGAGAGCTCCTATAATTCACCCCTCCACTTT. Protein product: CASRLVGESSYNSPLHF. The chain links TRBV12-2 to TRBJ1-6; the table gives TRBD1 as D, unverified against the DNA. TRBV12-2 constitutes a pseudogene. The CDR3 sequence is 17 residues long.

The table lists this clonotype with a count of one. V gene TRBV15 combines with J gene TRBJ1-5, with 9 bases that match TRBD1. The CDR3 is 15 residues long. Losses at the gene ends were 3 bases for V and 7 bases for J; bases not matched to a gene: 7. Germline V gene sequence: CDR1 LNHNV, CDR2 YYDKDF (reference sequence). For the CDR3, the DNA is TGTGCCACCAGCAGGGATGGGACAGGGCCCCAGCCCCAGCATTTT. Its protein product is CATSRDGTGPQPQHF. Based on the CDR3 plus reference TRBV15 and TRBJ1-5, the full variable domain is DAMVIQNPRYQVTQFGKPVTLSCSQTLNHNVMYWYQQKSSQAPKLLFHYYDKDFNNEADTPDNFQSRRPNTSFCFLDIRSPGLGDTAMYLCATSRDGTGPQPQHFGDGTRLSIL.

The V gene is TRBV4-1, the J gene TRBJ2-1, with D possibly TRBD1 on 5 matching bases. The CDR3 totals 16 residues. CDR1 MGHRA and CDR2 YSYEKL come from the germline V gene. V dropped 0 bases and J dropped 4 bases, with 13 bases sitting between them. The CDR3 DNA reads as TGCGCCAGCAGCCAAGACGTGGCAGGGTGGTACAATGAGCAGTTCTTC. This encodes CASSQDVAGWYNEQFF.

The CDR3 DNA is TGCGCCAGCAGCCAAGATGAAACGAGGGATGAGCAGTTCTTC. Protein sequence: CASSQDETRDEQFF. The chain carries TRBV4-1 and TRBJ2-1; the D gene is possibly TRBD2 (5 bases). This CDR3 is 14 amino acids long. The V and J ends lost 0 bases and 8 bases respectively, with 11 bases between them. CDR1 is MGHRA, CDR2 YSYEKL, per germline.

The CDR3 spells CASSNFDRGDQPQHF. The CDR3 nucleotides read TGTGCCAGCAGCAATTTTGACAGGGGAGATCAGCCCCAGCATTTT. This chain links TRBV5-6 with TRBJ1-5; 8 nucleotides agree with TRBD1. Per the germline V gene, CDR1 is SGHDT and CDR2 is YYEEEE. V lost 4 bases to trimming and J lost 5 bases; unmatched junction nucleotides: 8. CDR3 length: 15 amino acids. The full variable domain, in which reference TRBV5-6 and TRBJ1-5 provide the parts outside the CDR3, is DAGVTQSPTHLIKTRGQQVTLRCSPKSGHDTVSWYQQALGQGPQFIFQYYEEEERQRGNFPDRFSGHQFPNYSSELNVNALLLGDSALYLCASSNFDRGDQPQHFGDGTRLSIL.

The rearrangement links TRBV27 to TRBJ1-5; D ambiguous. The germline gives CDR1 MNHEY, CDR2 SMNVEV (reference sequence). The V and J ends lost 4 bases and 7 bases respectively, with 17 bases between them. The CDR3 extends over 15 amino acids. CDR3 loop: CASSSLGRHEQPQHF. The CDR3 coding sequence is TGTGCCAGCAGTTCCCTAGGACGGCATGAACAGCCCCAGCATTTT.

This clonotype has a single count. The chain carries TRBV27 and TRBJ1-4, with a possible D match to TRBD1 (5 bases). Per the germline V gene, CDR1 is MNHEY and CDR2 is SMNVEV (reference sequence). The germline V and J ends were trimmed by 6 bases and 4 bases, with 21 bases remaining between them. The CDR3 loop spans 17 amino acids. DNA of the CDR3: TGTGCCAGCAGCCCTATCCGGCAGAGGGGCCTTAATGAAAAACTGTTTTTT. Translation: CASSPIRQRGLNEKLFF.

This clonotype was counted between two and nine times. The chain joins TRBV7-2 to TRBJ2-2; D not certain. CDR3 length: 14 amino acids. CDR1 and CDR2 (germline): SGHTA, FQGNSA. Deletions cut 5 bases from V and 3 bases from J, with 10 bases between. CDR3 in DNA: TGTGCCAGCAGCCCTAGTCTGGACACCGGGGAGCTGTTTTTT. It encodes CASSPSLDTGELFF.